The subject of this entry is one T cell receptor beta chain. This table comes from immunoSEQ multiplex PCR, and its TCRdb copy is limited to in-frame clones, with some not included. The top ten hold more than 4.5% of the sample, which has roughly 120,000 clones, roughly nine tenths seen once. The V end lost 7 bases, the J end lost 4 bases, and 7 bases lay between the germline ends. This CDR3 region has 11 residues. CDR1 and CDR2 (germline): SEHNR, FQNEAQ (reference sequence). This sample was included in a study of T cell responses to AZD1222 COVID-19 vaccine. Sequences were derived from peripheral blood, sampled on day 0 of AZD1222 vaccination. This rearrangement joins TRBV7-9 to TRBJ1-1; D not certain. The clonotype originates from an adult in good health. CDR3 protein: CASTVRTEAFF. Written as DNA, the CDR3 is TGTGCCAGCACCGTTCGCACTGAAGCTTTCTTT.